The clone carrying this T cell receptor (beta chain) appeared a single time. This specimen belongs to a study of blood T cell repertoires in COVID-19. V was clipped by 5 bases and J by 2 bases, with 13 bases between them. This CDR3 region has 14 residues. The V gene's germline CDR1 is MNHEY and CDR2 SMNVEV (reference sequence). Clones were read by immunoSEQ multiplex PCR, and TCRdb kept only the in-frame ones, dropping some. The sample lists 330,000 or so clones; approximately 84% were seen once. The chain combines TRBV27 with TRBJ2-7; D is possibly TRBD1 (5 bases). Source material: PBMCs or T cells enriched from blood (not recorded which). The TCR sequence derives from a young woman who had recovered from COVID-19. The CDR3 DNA follows: TGTGCCAGCAGTCCCCTTGGGGCCCCCTACGAGCAGTACTTC. Translated, it gives CASSPLGAPYEQYF.